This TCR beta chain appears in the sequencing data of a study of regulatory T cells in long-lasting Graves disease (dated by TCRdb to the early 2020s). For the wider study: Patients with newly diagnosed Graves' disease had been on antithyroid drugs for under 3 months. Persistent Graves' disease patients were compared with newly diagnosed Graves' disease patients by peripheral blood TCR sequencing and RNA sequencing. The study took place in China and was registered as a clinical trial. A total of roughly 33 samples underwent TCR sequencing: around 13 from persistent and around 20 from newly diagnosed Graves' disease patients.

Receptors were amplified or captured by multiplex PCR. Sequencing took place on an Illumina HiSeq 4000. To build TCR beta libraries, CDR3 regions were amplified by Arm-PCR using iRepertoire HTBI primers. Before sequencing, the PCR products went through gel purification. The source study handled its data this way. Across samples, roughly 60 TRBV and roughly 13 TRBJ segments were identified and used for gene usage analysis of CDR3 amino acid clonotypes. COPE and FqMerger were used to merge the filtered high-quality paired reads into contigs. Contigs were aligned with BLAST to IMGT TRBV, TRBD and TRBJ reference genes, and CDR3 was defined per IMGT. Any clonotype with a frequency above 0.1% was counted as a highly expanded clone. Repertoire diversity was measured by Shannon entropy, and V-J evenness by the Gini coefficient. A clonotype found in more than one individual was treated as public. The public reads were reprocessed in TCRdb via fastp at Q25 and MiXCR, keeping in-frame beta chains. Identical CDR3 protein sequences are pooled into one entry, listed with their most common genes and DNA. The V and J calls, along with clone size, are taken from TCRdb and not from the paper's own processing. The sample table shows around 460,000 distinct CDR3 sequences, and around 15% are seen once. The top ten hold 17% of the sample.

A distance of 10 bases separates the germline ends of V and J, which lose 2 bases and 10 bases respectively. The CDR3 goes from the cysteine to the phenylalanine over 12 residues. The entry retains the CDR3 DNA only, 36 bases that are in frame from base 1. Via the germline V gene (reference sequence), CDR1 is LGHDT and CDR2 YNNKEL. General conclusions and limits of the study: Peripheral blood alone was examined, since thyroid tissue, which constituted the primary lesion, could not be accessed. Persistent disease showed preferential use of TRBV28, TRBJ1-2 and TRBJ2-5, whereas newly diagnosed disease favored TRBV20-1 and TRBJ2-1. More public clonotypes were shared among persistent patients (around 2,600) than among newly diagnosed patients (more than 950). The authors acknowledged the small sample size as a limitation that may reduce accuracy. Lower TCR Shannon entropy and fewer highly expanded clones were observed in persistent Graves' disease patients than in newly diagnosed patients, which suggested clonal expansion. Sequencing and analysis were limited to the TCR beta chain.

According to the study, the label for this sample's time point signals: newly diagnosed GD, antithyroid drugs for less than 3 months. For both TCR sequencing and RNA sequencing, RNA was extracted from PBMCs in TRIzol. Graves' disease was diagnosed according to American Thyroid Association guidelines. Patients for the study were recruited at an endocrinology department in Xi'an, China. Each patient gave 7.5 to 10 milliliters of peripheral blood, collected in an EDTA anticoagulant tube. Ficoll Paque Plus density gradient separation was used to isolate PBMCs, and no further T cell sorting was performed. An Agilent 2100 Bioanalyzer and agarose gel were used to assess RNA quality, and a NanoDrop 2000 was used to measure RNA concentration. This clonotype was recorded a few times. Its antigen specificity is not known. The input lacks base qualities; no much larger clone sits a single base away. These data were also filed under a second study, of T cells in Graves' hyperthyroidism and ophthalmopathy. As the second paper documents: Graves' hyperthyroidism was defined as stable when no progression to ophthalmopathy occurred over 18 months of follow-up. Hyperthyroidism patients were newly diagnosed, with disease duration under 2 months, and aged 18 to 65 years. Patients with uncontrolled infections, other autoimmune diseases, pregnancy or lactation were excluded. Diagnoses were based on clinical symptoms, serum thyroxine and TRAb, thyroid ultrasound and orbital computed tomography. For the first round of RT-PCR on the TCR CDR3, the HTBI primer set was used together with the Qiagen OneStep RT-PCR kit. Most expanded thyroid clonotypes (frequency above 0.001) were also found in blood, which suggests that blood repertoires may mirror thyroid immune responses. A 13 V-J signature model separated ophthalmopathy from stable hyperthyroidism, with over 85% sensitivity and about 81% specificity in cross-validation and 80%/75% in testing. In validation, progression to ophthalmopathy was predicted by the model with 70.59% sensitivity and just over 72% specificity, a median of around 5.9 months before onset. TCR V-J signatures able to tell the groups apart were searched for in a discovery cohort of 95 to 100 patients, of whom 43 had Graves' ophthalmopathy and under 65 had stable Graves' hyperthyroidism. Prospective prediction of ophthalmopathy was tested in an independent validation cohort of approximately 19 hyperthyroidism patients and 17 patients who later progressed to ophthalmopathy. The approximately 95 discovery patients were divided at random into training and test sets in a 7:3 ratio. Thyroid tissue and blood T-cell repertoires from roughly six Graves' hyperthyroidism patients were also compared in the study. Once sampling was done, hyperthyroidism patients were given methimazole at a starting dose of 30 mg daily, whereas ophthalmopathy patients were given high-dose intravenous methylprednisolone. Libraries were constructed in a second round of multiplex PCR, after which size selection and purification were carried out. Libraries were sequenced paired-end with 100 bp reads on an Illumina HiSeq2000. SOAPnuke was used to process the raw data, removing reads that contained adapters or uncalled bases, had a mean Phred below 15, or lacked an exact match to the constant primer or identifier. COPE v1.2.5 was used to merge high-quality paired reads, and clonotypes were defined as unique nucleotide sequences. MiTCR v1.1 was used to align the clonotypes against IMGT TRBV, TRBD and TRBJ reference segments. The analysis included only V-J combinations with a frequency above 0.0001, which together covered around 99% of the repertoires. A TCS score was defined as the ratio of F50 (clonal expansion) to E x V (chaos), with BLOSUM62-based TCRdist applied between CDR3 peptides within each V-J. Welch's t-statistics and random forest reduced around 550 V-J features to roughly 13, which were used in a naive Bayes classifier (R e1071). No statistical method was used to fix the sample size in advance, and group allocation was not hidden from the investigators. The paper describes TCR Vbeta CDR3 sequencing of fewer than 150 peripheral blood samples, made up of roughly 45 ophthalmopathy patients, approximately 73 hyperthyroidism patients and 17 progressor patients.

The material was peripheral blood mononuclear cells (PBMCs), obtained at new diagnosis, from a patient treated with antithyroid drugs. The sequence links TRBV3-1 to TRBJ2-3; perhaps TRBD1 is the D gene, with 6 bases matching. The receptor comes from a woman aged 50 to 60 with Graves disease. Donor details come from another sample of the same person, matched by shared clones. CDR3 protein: CASSQLGGAQYF. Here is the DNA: TGTGCCAGCAGCCAATTAGGGGGTGCGCAGTATTTT.